This TCR beta chain was identified during a study of T cells after yellow fever vaccination. TCRdb re-called the 5' RACE reads with MiXCR, one entry per CDR3 protein. Altogether 450,000 to 650,000 distinct CDR3 sequences are present, approximately 12% being singletons, with the ten largest covering about an eighth. V was pared by 5 bases and J by 3 bases, with 17 bases between. The germline V gene encodes CDR1 SGHAT and CDR2 FQNNGV. The CDR3 has 15 residues. The sample was PBMCs, taken on the day of the yellow fever booster vaccination. The gene calls are TRBV11-2 and TRBJ2-7; no reliable D call. The sequence came from a man aged 25-45 years who received the YFV17D yellow fever vaccine. The CDR3: CASSPGWRHLYEQYF. The CDR3, as DNA: TGTGCCAGCAGCCCCGGATGGCGGCACCTCTACGAGCAGTACTTC.